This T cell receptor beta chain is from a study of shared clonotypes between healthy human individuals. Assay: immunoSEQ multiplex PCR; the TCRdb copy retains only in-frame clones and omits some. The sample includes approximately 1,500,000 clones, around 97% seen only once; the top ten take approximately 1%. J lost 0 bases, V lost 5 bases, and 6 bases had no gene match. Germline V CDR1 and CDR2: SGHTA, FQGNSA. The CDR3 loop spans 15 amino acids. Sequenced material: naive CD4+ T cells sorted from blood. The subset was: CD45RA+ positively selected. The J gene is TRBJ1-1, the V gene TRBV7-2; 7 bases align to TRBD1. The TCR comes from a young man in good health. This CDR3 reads CASSVRQGMNTEAFF. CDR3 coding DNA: TGTGCCAGCAGCGTGCGACAGGGAATGAACACTGAAGCTTTCTTT.